The present T cell receptor (beta chain) was sequenced within a study of Graves' ophthalmopathy and Graves' hyperthyroidism listed by TCRdb under 2018. About the investigation overall: Peripheral blood was collected at initial diagnosis, prior to any treatment. TCR beta repertoire signatures were used to distinguish Graves' ophthalmopathy from Graves' hyperthyroidism and to predict progression to ophthalmopathy. In total, 135 blood samples were TCR-sequenced: 43 ophthalmopathy, some 75 hyperthyroidism and roughly 17 hyperthyroidism-to-ophthalmopathy patients. To explore V-J signatures distinguishing ophthalmopathy from hyperthyroidism, a discovery set of under 110 patients (about 44 ophthalmopathy, 57 stable hyperthyroidism) was enrolled. The independent validation cohort included around 19 hyperthyroidism patients plus 17 patients who later progressed from hyperthyroidism to ophthalmopathy. In roughly six hyperthyroidism patients, the T-cell repertoire of thyroid tissue was compared with the T-cell repertoire of blood. After sampling, hyperthyroidism patients received methimazole starting at 30 mg daily, and ophthalmopathy patients received high-dose intravenous methylprednisolone.

This clonotype occurred many times. Its antigen remains unidentified. No base quality information exists; no much larger clone differs at one position. Based on the germline V gene, the CDR1 and CDR2 sequences are KGHDR and SFDVKD. The CDR3 sequence holds 15 residues, the cysteine and phenylalanine included. Only the CDR3 part of the read is kept: 45 bases, read in frame from the first base. Trimming removed 9 bases from V and 5 bases from J, leaving 18 bases between the germline ends. General study outcomes and caveats: In validation, the model predicted ophthalmopathy progression with 55% to 71% sensitivity and about 77% specificity; about a dozen predicted patients were CT-confirmed with GO in a median of approximately 6.2 months. Sample size was not predetermined statistically, and investigators were not blinded to group allocation. Most expanded thyroid clonotypes with a frequency above 0.001 also appeared in blood, which suggests that blood repertoires may reflect the immune response in the thyroid. In cross-validation, the 13-signature model distinguished ophthalmopathy from stable hyperthyroidism with approximately 90% sensitivity and about 81% specificity, and in the test set the corresponding values were approximately 80% and 68%.

For repertoire sequencing, TCR beta CDR3 regions were amplified from RNA transcripts. A first-round RT-PCR used HTBI primers with the Qiagen OneStep RT-PCR kit, followed by a second-round multiplex PCR, size selection and purification. Libraries were sequenced on an Illumina HiSeq2000 using paired-end 100 bp reads. The published analysis was carried out like this. SOAPnuke was used for read processing, and reads with adapters, uncalled bases, a mean Phred below 15, or no exact constant-primer or identifier match were discarded. COPE v1.2.5 was used to merge high-quality paired reads. Each unique nucleotide sequence was defined as a clonotype, and clonotypes were aligned to IMGT TRB V, D and J references with MiTCR v1.1. The analysis was limited to V-J combinations with a frequency above 0.0001, which together covered more than 99% of repertoires. A TCR clonal expansion and chaos score per V-J combination was defined as the ratio of F50 clonal expansion to chaos observed in the TCRdist matrix. Welch's t-statistics and random forest were used to narrow the features down to 10 to 15 V-J combinations, which were then fed into a naive Bayes classifier. The similarity between thyroid and blood repertoires was quantified using the Morisita-Horn index. Starting from the raw public reads, TCRdb applied fastp trimming at Q25, assembled clones with MiXCR and retained in-frame beta chains. Identical CDR3 protein sequences are pooled into one entry, listed with their most common genes and DNA. For this entry, the V and J calls and clone size follow TCRdb and not the study's own pipeline. The sample contains 300,000 or so distinct CDR3 sequences, roughly 17% of them found a single time. About 12% of the sample is taken by the ten largest.

Ophthalmopathy patients were characterized by moderately to severely active disease, a Clinical Activity Score of at least 3, a NOSPECS grade of at least 4, and a disease duration under 3 months. Patients with other autoimmune diseases, uncontrolled infections, pregnancy or lactation were excluded from the study. Diagnosis was based on clinical symptoms, serum thyroxine, TRAb, thyroid ultrasound and orbital computed tomography. Ficoll-Paque density gradient centrifugation was used to isolate PBMCs from under 11 ml of fresh peripheral blood. Total RNA was extracted using Trizol reagent, and RNA quality was checked on an Agilent 2100 Bioanalyzer.

Sequencing was done on a sample of peripheral blood. This TCR was recovered from an adult man with Graves' ophthalmopathy. The V and J genes are TRBV24-1 and TRBJ2-2; TRBD2 could be the D gene, as 6 bases match. CDR3 reads: CATAAQGGKTGELFF. The nucleotide sequence reads TGTGCCACCGCAGCGCAGGGCGGGAAAACCGGGGAGCTGTTTTTT.